A selection of T cell receptor beta chains follows, all from one sample in a study of blood T cells in healthy people across ages. TCRdb re-called the 5' RACE reads through MiXCR, storing one row per CDR3 protein. The sample records about 780,000 distinct CDR3 sequences, roughly 46% being singletons. The source material was blood. The receptors come from an older man in good health. CDR3s include the opening cysteine and the closing phenylalanine or tryptophan. A D gene is named only where the DNA matches it firmly. Expanded clones are given a class, and other clones once, few, many or no size at all.

TRBD1	TRBV4-3	-	TRBJ2-3	TGCGCCAGCAGCCAGGACAGGGGGCAGCCAGATACGCAGTATTTT	CASSQDRGQPDTQYF
TRBD1	TRBV5-8	-	TRBJ1-5	TGTGCCAGCAGCTTGTCCCGTACAGGGGTTCAGCCCCAGCATTTT	CASSLSRTGVQPQHF
TRBD1	TRBV12-3/TRBV12-4	-	TRBJ2-3	TGTGCCAGCAGTGGAGGGACAGGGGGCCCTGATACGCAGTATTTT	CASSGGTGGPDTQYF
TRBD1	TRBV5-1	few	TRBJ1-2	TGCGCCAGCAGCCGAGGACAGGACAGGTACTATGGCTACACCTTC	CASSRGQDRYYGYTF
-	TRBV20-1	-	TRBJ2-3	TGCAGTGCTATATCTACAGCGGAAGGAAATACGCAGTATTTT	CSAISTAEGNTQYF
-	TRBV7-9	few	TRBJ2-3	TGTGCCAGCAGCCTATACGTGGAGGATACGCAGTATTTT	CASSLYVEDTQYF
-	TRBV18	few	TRBJ2-7	TGTGCCAGCTCACCGACCGGGAGCCCGTGGGAGCAGTACTTC	CASSPTGSPWEQYF
-	TRBV7-8	many	TRBJ2-5	TGTGCCAGCAGCCTACTGTCGCCCGGGGGACTGGAGACCCAGTACTTC	CASSLLSPGGLETQYF
-	TRBV20-1	-	TRBJ2-5	TGCAGTGCCCTGACAGGACCAGCGGCAGGGAAGACCCAGTACTTC	CSALTGPAAGKTQYF
TRBD1	TRBV11-1	few	TRBJ2-4	TGTGCCAGCAGCCTGGGACAGGGGCAAAACATTCAGTACTTC	CASSLGQGQNIQYF
-	TRBV7-2	-	TRBJ2-2	TGTGCCAGCAGACACCCACGGAACACCGGGGAGCTGTTTTTT	CASRHPRNTGELFF
-	TRBV25-1	-	TRBJ2-3	TGTGCCAGCAGTGACCTACAACTTGTAGATACGCAGTATTTT	CASSDLQLVDTQYF